This TCR beta chain was captured in a study of blood T cells in healthy people across ages. Study at large: Template switching picked up about one barcoded beta molecule for each two T cells.

Through a sample-barcoded 5' primer and a J-beta primer mix, a second PCR was run for 7 to 11 cycles. TCRdb reprocessed the 5' RACE reads with MiXCR, giving one entry per CDR3 protein. The top ten clones hold around 24% of a sample with around 580,000 distinct CDR3 sequences, around 48% of them seen once. With 5 bases removed from V and 2 bases from J, the gap between germline ends came to 12 bases. The CDR3 extends over 14 amino acids. Germline CDR1 and CDR2: SEHNR and FQNEAQ (reference sequence). Study results and limitations: Because donor CMV status was unknown, expanded clonotype changes were possibly confounded. Considered underestimates were the diversity estimates obtained from one million T cells. Any conclusive comparison of naive versus antigen-experienced cells was prevented by using unsorted PBMCs.

As regards this clonotype: The antigen is not known.

The gene calls are TRBV7-9 and TRBJ2-5; possibly TRBD2 for D (5 bases). This receptor was taken from an elderly man in good health. Sequenced sample: blood. The CDR3 sequence is CASSEGTVQETQYF. CDR3 nucleotides: TGTGCCAGCAGCGAGGGAACGGTTCAAGAGACCCAGTACTTC.